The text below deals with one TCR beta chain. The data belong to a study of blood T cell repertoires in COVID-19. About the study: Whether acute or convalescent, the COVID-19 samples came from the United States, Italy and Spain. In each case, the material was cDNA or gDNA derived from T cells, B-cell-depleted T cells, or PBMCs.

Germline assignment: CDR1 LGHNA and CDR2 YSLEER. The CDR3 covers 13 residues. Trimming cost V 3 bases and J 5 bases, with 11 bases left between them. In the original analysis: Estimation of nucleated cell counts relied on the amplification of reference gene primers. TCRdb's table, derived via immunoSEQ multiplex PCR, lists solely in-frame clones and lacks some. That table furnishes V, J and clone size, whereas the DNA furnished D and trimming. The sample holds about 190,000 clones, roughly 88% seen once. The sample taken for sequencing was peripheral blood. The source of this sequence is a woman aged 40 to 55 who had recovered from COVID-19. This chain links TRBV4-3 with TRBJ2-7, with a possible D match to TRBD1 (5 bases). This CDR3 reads CASSHLTRDEQYF. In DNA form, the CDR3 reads TGCGCCAGCAGCCATCTCACCAGGGACGAGCAGTACTTC.